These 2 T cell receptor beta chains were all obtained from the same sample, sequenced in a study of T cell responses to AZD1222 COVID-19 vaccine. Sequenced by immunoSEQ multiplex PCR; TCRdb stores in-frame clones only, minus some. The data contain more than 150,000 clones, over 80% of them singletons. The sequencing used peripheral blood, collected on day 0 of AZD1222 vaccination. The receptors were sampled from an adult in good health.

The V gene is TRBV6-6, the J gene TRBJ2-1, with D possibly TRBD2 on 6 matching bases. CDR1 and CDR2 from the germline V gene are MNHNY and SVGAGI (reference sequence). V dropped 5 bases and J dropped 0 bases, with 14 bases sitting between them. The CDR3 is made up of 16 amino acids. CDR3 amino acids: CASSGTEGRSYNEQFF. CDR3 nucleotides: TGTGCCAGCAGTGGGACTGAGGGTCGCTCCTACAATGAGCAGTTCTTC.

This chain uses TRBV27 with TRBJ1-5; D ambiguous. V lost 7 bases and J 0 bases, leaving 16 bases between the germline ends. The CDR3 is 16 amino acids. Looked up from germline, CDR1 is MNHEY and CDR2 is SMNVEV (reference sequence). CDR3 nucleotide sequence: TGTGCCAGCAAAGTTTACGGGCAGGTTAGCAATCAGCCCCAGCATTTT. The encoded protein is CASKVYGQVSNQPQHF.